This T cell receptor beta chain was obtained from a study of monozygotic twins with inflammatory bowel disease. The CDR3 covers 16 residues. CDR1 is DFQATT and CDR2 is SNEGSKA in the germline V gene (reference sequence). Blood was collected, around 2.7 ml per donor. Researchers used about 4,000 ng of total RNA for each TCR library. TCRdb re-analyzed the 5' RACE reads; it lists each CDR3 protein once, without DNA. The data include approximately 400,000 distinct CDR3 sequences; the top ten clones carry approximately 2.4%. Source material: blood. The chain employs TRBV20-1 and TRBJ2-4; no DNA is available, so the TRBD1 call from TCRdb remains unchecked. The sequence was collected from a human donor with ulcerative colitis or Crohn's disease, or a healthy co-twin of an affected twin (not recorded which). The CDR3 is CSARGRGQGLKNIQYF.